This paragraph reports one TCR beta chain. The specificity of this receptor is unknown. Nothing much larger sits one base from this clone, and base qualities are not available. The sample originates from a study of blood T cell repertoires in COVID-19 (dated by TCRdb to 2020 to 2021). Describing the broader study: The collaborator samples originated in the United States, Italy and Spain and spanned the acute and convalescent phases of COVID-19. The material from the prospective study consisted of cDNA or gDNA derived from T cells, B-cell-depleted T cells, or PBMCs. The repertoires were released in a freely available public database intended as a resource for research on the immune response to SARS-CoV-2. Subjects who had been exposed to COVID-19, were actively infected with it, or had recovered from it provided the deeply sampled blood TCRbeta repertoires that made up the dataset. Where available, HLA class I and class II types were obtained from metadata supplied by the sample provider rather than from assay-based typing. Samples were obtained from the ongoing ImmuneRACE study (first 160 participants) and from about 1,300 subjects provided by 6 global collaborators. A de-identified subject ID, COVID-19 status, age in years and sex were almost always included in the sample metadata.

Including cysteine and phenylalanine, the CDR3 has 17 amino acids. Here the CDR3 DNA is all that survives: 51 bases in frame from base 1. Here V drops 4 bases and J drops 0 bases, and the junction holds 8 bases not matched to any gene. CDR1 and CDR2 are read off the germline V gene as SGHRS and YFSETQ. TCRbeta CDR3 regions were amplified from genomic DNA using the immunoSEQ Assay, a bias-controlled multiplex PCR. The paper's data handling went like this. Within the assay, amplification of reference gene primers was used to estimate how many nucleated cells each sample contained. To quantify the absolute abundance of each unique TCRbeta CDR3 rearrangement, sequence reads were collapsed and filtered. For each sample, productive Simpson clonality was calculated as the square root of Simpson's diversity index across productive rearrangements. This is the immuneACCESS table as TCRdb keeps it, with only in-frame sequences that have V and J called. A part of the clones is gone; compared with another copy, unresolved V genes explain less than half, and the rest is unexplained. V and J calls and clone size are given by that table; D and trimming were obtained from the DNA. In this sample the table shows more than 60,000 clones, 89% of which occur a single time. The ten top clones hold 4% to 5% of the sample.

Summary of the overall study and its limitations: The amount of clinical and demographic metadata varied by source and participant and was provided uncurated.

Collaborating institutions collected whole blood in K2EDTA tubes following their own protocols. For TCRbeta analysis, collaborator samples were shipped as frozen whole blood, as isolated PBMCs, or as DNA extracted from either sample type. The sample comprised peripheral blood. In this chain, TRBV5-1 is recombined with TRBJ2-1, with TRBD2 identical over 9 junction bases. The clonotype originates from a woman in her forties or fifties with active COVID-19. The CDR3 region has the sequence CASSATSGSSSYNEQFF. The DNA is as follows: TGCGCCAGCAGCGCGACTAGCGGCTCGAGCTCCTACAATGAGCAGTTCTTC. The reference TRBV5-1 and TRBJ2-1 proteins fill in what lies around the CDR3, so the full variable domain reads KAGVTQTPRYLIKTRGQQVTLSCSPISGHRSVSWYQQTPGQGLQFLFEYFSETQRNKGNFPGRFSGRQFSNSRSEMNVSTLELGDSALYLCASSATSGSSSYNEQFFGPGTRLTVL.